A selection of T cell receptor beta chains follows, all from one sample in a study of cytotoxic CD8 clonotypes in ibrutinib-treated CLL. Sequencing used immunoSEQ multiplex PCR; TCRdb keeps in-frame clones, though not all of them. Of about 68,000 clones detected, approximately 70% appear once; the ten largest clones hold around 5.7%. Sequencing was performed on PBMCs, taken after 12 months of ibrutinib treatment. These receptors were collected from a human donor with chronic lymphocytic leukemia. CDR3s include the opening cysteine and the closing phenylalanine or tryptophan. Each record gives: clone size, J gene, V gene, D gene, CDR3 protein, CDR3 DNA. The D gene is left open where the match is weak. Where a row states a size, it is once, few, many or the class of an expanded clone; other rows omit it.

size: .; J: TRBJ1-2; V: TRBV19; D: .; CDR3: CASRGREYGYTF; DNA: TGTGCCAGTAGGGGAAGGGAGTATGGCTACACCTTC
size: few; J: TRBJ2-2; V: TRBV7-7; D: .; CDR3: CASSIGQNGELFF; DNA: TGTGCCAGCAGCATCGGACAGAACGGGGAGCTGTTTTTT
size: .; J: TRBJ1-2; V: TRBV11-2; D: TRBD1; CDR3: CASSLVYRQGDHDYGYTF; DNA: TGTGCCAGCAGCTTAGTCTACCGACAGGGGGATCATGACTATGGCTACACCTTC
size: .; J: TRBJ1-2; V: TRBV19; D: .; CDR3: CASSVGTLRGYTF; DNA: TGTGCCAGTAGTGTCGGGACTTTGCGGGGCTACACCTTC
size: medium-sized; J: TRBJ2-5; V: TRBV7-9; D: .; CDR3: CASSLGQRRAQETQYF; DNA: TGTGCCAGCAGCTTAGGGCAGAGAAGGGCACAAGAGACCCAGTACTTC
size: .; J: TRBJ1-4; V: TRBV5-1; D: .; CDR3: CASSAAANEKLFF; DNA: TGCGCCAGCAGCGCCGCGGCTAATGAAAAACTGTTTTTT
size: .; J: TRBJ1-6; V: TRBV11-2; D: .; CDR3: CASSGGTHDYNSPLHF; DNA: TGTGCCAGCAGCGGCGGGACACACGATTATAATTCACCCCTCCACTTT
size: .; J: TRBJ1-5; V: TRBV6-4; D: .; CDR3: CASSAGLGQPQHF; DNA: TGTGCCAGCAGTGCAGGGTTGGGGCAGCCCCAGCATTTT
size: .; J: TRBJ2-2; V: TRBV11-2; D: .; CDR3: CASSLLLASVGAGELFF; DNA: TGTGCCAGCAGCTTATTACTGGCTAGCGTGGGCGCCGGGGAGCTGTTTTTT
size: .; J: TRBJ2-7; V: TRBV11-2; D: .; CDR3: CASSPGRASSYEQYF; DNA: TGTGCCAGCAGCCCAGGACGCGCAAGCTCCTACGAGCAGTACTTC
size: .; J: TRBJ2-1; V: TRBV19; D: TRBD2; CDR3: CASQAGVEQFF; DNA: TGTGCCAGTCAAGCGGGGGTCGAGCAGTTCTTC
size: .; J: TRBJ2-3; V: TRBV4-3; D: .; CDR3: CASSQALAEDTDTQYF; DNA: TGCGCCAGCAGCCAAGCTCTAGCTGAGGACACAGATACGCAGTATTTT
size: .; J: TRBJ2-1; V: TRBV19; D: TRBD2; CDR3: CASRMTSGGVDEQFF; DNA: TGTGCCAGTAGAATGACTAGCGGGGGGGTGGATGAGCAGTTCTTC
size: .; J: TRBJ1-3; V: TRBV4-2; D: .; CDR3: CASRQGSGNTIYF; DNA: TGTGCCAGCAGACAGGGCTCTGGAAACACCATATATTTT
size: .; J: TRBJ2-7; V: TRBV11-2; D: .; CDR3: CASSDYDYEQYF; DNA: TGTGCCAGCAGCGACTACGACTACGAGCAGTACTTC
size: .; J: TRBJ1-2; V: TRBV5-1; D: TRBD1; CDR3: CASSFATGGPQDYGYTF; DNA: TGCGCCAGCAGCTTTGCGACAGGGGGCCCCCAGGACTATGGCTACACCTTC